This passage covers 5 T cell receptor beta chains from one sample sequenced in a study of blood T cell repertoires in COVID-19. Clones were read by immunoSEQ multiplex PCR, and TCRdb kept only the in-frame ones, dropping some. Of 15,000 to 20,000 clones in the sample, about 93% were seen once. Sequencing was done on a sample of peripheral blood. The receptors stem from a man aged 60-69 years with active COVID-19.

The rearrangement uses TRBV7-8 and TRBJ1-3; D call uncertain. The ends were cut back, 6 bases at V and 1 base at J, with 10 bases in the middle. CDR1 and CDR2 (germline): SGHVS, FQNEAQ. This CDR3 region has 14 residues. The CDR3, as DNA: TGTGCCAGCAGGGCTAAGGAGTCTGGAAACACCATATATTTT. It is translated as CASRAKESGNTIYF.

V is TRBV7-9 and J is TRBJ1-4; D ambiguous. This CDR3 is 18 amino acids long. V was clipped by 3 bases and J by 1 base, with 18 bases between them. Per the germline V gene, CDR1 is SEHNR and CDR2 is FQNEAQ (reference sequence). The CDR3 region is CASSFRPSLTLTNEKLFF. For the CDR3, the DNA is TGTGCCAGCAGCTTCCGCCCGTCTCTGACACTAACTAATGAAAAACTGTTTTTT. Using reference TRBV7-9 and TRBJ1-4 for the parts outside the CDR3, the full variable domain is DTGVSQNPRHKITKRGQNVTFRCDPISEHNRLYWYRQTLGQGPEFLTYFQNEAQLEKSRLLSDRFSAERPKGSFSTLEIQRTEQGDSAMYLCASSFRPSLTLTNEKLFFGSGTQLSVL.

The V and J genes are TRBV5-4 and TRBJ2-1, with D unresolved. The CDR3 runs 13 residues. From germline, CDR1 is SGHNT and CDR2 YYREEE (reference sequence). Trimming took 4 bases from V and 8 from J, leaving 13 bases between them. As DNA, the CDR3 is TGTGCCAGCAGCGCAACCGTAAGCGATGAGCAGTTCTTC. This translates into CASSATVSDEQFF.

The CDR3 is CASSLGAGTGDTGELFF. In DNA, the CDR3 is TGCGCCAGCAGCTTGGGGGCCGGGACTGGGGACACCGGGGAGCTGTTTTTT. The chain has TRBV5-1 and TRBJ2-2, with TRBD2 as a possible D gene (6 bases). V shed 0 bases and J shed 3 bases, with 15 bases lying between them. The germline V gene has CDR1 SGHRS and CDR2 YFSETQ. The CDR3 spans 17 residues.

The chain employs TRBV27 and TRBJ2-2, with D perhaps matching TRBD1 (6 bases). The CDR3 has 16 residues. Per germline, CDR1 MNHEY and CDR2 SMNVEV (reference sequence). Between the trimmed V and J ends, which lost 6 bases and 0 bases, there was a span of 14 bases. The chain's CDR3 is CASRNTRTANTGELFF. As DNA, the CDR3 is TGTGCCAGCAGGAACACCCGGACAGCGAACACCGGGGAGCTGTTTTTT.